This note documents a single T cell receptor (beta chain) sequence. The table lists this clone with a few counts. Which antigen it targets is not known. The sample holds no much larger clone one base away, and base qualities are not on file. Library preparation used the immunoSEQ multiplex PCR assay. Entries here come from immuneACCESS through TCRdb and include only in-frame sequences with V and J called. Some clones fail to appear in such tables; in the studies checked, an unresolved V gene covers under half of the shortfall, and the cause of the remainder is unknown. Here the sample has about 21,000 clones; roughly 80% occur a single time. Jointly, the top ten make up approximately 25% of the sample. This sample is drawn from a study of control samples from healthy donors and cancer patients (dated by TCRdb to between 2020 and 2021). Sequencing was carried out using PBMCs. The origin of this receptor is a man aged 55 to 69 with colorectal cancer.

The CDR3: CASSVGSGWKNTEAFF. The sequenced DNA is TGTGCCAGCAGCGTAGGTTCGGGGTGGAAGAACACTGAAGCTTTCTTT. The chain uses TRBV9 and TRBJ1-1, with no confident D gene call. The germline V gene supplies CDR1 SGDLS and CDR2 YYNGEE. The CDR3 runs 16 residues from the cysteine to the phenylalanine. Solely the CDR3 DNA is kept, with 48 bases framed from the first base. Trimming takes 0 bases from V and 1 base from J, and the germline ends sit 13 bases apart.